This T cell receptor beta chain emerged from a study of human T cells and chemical hapten exposure. Overall study: TCR yield per sample varied, mainly due to pooled library volumes. Overall study results and limits: DPC sensitization produced no change in TCRs with frequency above 1 in 1000.

Extraction yielded total RNA from whole blood (unfractionated). This clonotype was seen ten or more times. No antigen is known for it. The library tagged individual cDNA molecules with unique molecular identifiers. Original handling: A typical sample had 95,638 TCRs, with about 20,000 to 750,000 overall. Each CDR3 protein is one row after TCRdb ran MiXCR on the reads. TCRdb's processing, not the study's, gives the V and J calls here. The table lists about 120,000 distinct CDR3 sequences, over 7.5% of them singletons. The TCR sequence derives from a human donor in good health. Some clones in this sample may be carry-over from other donors' samples. Sequencing was performed on whole blood.

This CDR3 reads CASSEGQGVSSPLHF. CDR3 sequence (DNA): TGTGCCAGTAGCGAGGGACAGGGGGTATCTTCACCCCTCCACTTT. V is TRBV19 and J is TRBJ1-6; TRBD1 aligns across 11 bases. Germline CDR1 reads LNHDA; CDR2 reads SQIVND (reference sequence). The CDR3 is 15 amino acids. V gave up 6 bases and J gave up 9 bases; unmatched junction bases: 7.